Below are 9 T cell receptor beta chains sequenced from a single sample in a study of T cell repertoires in cytomegalovirus infection. TCRdb reprocessed the reads via MiXCR and lists one record per CDR3 protein. The top ten clones hold 20% to 30% of a sample with 450,000 to 550,000 distinct CDR3 sequences, about 15% of them seen once. The sample comprised CD8+ T cells from PBMCs. The receptors were gathered from a human donor in good health (CMV status not recorded). Some clones in this sample may be carry-over from other donors' samples.

V is TRBV4-2 and J is TRBJ2-7, with D possibly matching TRBD1 (5 bases). V lost 1 base and J lost 1, with 8 bases in between. From germline, CDR1 is LGHNA and CDR2 YNFKEQ. The CDR3 covers 14 residues. The CDR3 loop is CASSQVGASYEQYF. The CDR3 DNA reads TGTGCCAGCAGCCAAGTTGGGGCTTCCTACGAGCAGTACTTC.

The table lists this clonotype with a few counts. This chain links TRBV10-2 with TRBJ1-1; D call uncertain. The CDR3 sequence is 10 residues long. V gave up 8 bases and J gave up 7 bases, with 8 bases separating them. Germline V gene lookup returns CDR1 WSHSY and CDR2 SAAADI. In DNA, the CDR3 is TGCGCCAGCGGAGACGGTGAAGCTTTCTTT. Its translation: CASGDGEAFF.

This clonotype has just a few counts. The CDR3 here is CSVEKGSSYEQYF. CDR3 nucleotide sequence: TGCAGCGTTGAAAAAGGCAGCTCCTACGAGCAGTACTTC. This chain connects TRBV29-1 to TRBJ2-7; D remains ambiguous. Germline CDR1 is SQVTM and CDR2 is ANQGSEA. The CDR3 is 13 amino acids. The V gene lost 2 bases and the J gene lost 0 bases, with 8 bases spanning the gap.

The J gene is TRBJ2-1, the V gene TRBV24-1; TRBD2 matches at 8 bases. Germline V gene lookup returns CDR1 KGHDR and CDR2 SFDVKD. The CDR3 extends over 15 amino acids. J gave up 3 bases and V 5 bases, and 5 bases lay outside the gene matches. CDR3: CATSGGLALYNEQFF. The CDR3 nucleotides read TGTGCCACCAGTGGCGGACTAGCCCTCTACAATGAGCAGTTCTTC.

This clonotype occurred many times. V is TRBV6-4 and J is TRBJ2-1; 9 bases agree with TRBD2. V was clipped by 6 bases and J by 1 base; unmatched bases: 4. This CDR3 contains 15 residues. Germline values: CDR1 MRHNA, CDR2 SNTAGT. The CDR3 here is CASRPTSGSYNEQFF. DNA of the CDR3: TGTGCCAGCAGGCCGACTAGCGGTTCCTACAATGAGCAGTTCTTC.

V usage is TRBV11-3 and J usage is TRBJ2-7, with D perhaps given as TRBD1 or TRBD2 (5 bases each). CDR1 is SGHNT and CDR2 is YENEEA in the germline V gene. Trimming took off 1 base at V and 0 bases at J, with 10 bases between the two ends. The CDR3 extends over 15 amino acids. The CDR3 DNA sequence: TGTGCCAGCAGCTTAGCTGGGGACCCCTCCTACGAGCAGTACTTC. It translates to CASSLAGDPSYEQYF.

This clonotype was counted ten times or more. V and J are TRBV7-9 and TRBJ2-1, with TRBD2 identical over 10 bases. J was trimmed by 6 bases and V by 7 bases; bases with no gene match: 9. The germline V gene encodes CDR1 SEHNR and CDR2 FQNEAQ (reference sequence). CDR3 length: 15 residues. The CDR3 loop is CASTSGLADSNEQFF. The CDR3 coding sequence is TGTGCCAGCACGTCTGGACTAGCGGACTCCAATGAGCAGTTCTTC.

This clonotype was detected only a few times. The CDR3 spells CASGGEATEAFF. CDR3 nucleotides: TGTGCTAGTGGAGGGGAGGCCACTGAAGCTTTCTTT. The genes are TRBV12-5 and TRBJ1-1, with D tentatively TRBD1 (5 bases). Trimming took 6 bases from V and 4 from J, leaving 9 bases between them. Germline V gene sequence: CDR1 LGHNT, CDR2 FRNRAP. The CDR3 has 12 amino acids.

V usage is TRBV9 and J usage is TRBJ1-2, with no clear D. Germline V gives CDR1 SGDLS, CDR2 YYNGEE. The CDR3 has 14 amino acids. The ends were cut back, 0 bases at V and 7 bases at J, with 13 bases in the middle. CDR3 region: CASSVGEALSGYTF. The CDR3 DNA reads TGTGCCAGCAGCGTAGGTGAGGCGTTGAGTGGCTACACCTTC.